This TCR beta chain was found in a study of T cell changes during pregnancy in multiple sclerosis. Data came from immunoSEQ multiplex PCR; TCRdb stores just in-frame clones and leaves some out. The table shows 45,000 to 50,000 clones, with approximately 92% occurring only once. The V segment lost 1 base and the J segment 2 bases; nucleotides outside the gene matches: 7. This CDR3 has 17 amino acids. Germline V lookup: CDR1 LNHNV, CDR2 YYDKDF (reference sequence). The sample here was CD8+ T cells from peripheral blood mononuclear cells, taken after pregnancy. The V gene is TRBV15, the J gene TRBJ2-5; 10 positions agree with TRBD1. This clonotype was sampled from a female donor with multiple sclerosis, enrolled in a pregnancy study. CDR3 residues: CATSRGPGQGIQETQYF. The CDR3 nucleotides are TGTGCCACCAGCAGAGGGCCGGGACAGGGGATTCAAGAGACCCAGTACTTC.